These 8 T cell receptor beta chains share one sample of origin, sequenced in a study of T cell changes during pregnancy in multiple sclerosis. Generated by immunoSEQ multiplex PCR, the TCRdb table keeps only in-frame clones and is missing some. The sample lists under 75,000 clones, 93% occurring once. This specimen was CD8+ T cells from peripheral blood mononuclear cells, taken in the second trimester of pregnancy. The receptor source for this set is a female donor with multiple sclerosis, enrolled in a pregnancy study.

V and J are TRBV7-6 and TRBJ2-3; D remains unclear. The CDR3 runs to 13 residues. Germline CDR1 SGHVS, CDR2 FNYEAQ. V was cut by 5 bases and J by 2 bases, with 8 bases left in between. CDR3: CASSPRDTDTQYF. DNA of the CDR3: TGTGCCAGCAGCCCTCGCGACACAGATACGCAGTATTTT.

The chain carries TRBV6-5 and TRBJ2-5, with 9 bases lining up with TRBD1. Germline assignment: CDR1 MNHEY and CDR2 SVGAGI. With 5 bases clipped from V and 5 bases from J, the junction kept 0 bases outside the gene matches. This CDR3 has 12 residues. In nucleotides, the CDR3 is TGTGCCAGCAGTACAGGGGGCGAGACCCAGTACTTC. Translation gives CASSTGGETQYF.

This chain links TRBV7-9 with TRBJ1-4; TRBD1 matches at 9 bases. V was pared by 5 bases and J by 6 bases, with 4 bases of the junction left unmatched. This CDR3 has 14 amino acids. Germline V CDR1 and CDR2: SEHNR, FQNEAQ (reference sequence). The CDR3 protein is CASSPGQGDEKLFF. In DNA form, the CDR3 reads TGTGCCAGCAGCCCGGGACAGGGTGATGAAAAACTGTTTTTT.

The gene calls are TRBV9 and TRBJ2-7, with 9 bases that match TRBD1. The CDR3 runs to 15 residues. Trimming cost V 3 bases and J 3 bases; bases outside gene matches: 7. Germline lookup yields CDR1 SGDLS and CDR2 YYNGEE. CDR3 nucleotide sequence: TGTGCCAGCAGCGCAACGGACAGGGGATACTACGAGCAGTACTTC. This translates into CASSATDRGYYEQYF.

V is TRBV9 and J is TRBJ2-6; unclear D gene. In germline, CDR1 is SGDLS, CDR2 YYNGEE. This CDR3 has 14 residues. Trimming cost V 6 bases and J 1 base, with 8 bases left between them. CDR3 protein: CASKDISGANVLTF. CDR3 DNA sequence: TGTGCCAGCAAAGACATATCTGGGGCCAACGTCCTGACTTTC.

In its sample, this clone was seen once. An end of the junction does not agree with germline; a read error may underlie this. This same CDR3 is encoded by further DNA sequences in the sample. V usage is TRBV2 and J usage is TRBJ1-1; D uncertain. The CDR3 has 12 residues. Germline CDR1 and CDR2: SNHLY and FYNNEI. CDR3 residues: CASSDINTEAFF. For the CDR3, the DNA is TGCGCCAGCAGTGACATTAACACTGAAGCTTTCTTT.

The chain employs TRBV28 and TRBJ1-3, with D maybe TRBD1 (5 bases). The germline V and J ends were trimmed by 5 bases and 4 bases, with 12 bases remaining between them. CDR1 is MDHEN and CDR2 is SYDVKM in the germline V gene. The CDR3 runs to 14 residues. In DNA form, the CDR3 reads TGTGCCAGCAGTCGGGAGGGGTCCGGAAACACCATATATTTT. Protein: CASSREGSGNTIYF.

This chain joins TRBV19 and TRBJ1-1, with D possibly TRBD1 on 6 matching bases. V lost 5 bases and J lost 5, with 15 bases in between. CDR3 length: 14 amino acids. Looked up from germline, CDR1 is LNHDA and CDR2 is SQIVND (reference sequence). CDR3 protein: CASSLGGARTEAFF. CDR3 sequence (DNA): TGTGCCAGTAGTCTGGGGGGGGCAAGGACTGAAGCTTTCTTT.